This T cell receptor beta chain was identified during a study of immune characterization of retroperitoneal liposarcoma. In TCRdb, the PCR reads were re-called with MiXCR into one record per CDR3 protein. The table shows about 19,000 distinct CDR3 sequences, with about 35% occurring only once. CDR1 WSHSY and CDR2 SAAADI come from the germline V gene. V was cut by 0 bases and J by 0 bases, with 7 bases left in between. CDR3 length: 15 amino acids. Sequencing used blood. The rearrangement uses TRBV10-2 and TRBJ2-3, with D perhaps TRBD1 or TRBD2 (6 bases each). The receptor was isolated from a male donor with retroperitoneal liposarcoma. Here the CDR3 reads CASSESGGSTDTQYF. The CDR3 nucleotides read TGCGCCAGCAGTGAGTCGGGGGGCAGCACAGATACGCAGTATTTT.